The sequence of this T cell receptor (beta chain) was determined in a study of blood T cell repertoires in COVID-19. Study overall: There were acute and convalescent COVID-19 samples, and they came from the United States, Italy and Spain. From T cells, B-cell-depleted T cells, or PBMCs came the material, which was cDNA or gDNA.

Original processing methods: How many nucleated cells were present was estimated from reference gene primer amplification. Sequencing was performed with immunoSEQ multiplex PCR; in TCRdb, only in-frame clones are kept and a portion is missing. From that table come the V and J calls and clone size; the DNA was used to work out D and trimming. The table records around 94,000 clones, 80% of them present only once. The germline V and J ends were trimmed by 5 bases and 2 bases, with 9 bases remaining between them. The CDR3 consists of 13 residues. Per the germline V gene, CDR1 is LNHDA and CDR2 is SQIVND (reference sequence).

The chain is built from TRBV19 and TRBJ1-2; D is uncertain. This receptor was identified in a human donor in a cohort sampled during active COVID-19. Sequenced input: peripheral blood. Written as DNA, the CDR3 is TGTGCCAGTAGTTATGACACGAACTATGGCTACACCTTC. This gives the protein CASSYDTNYGYTF.